The sequence of this T cell receptor (beta chain) was determined in a study of ipilimumab plus nivolumab after autologous stem cell transplantation. Study details: Median doses per patient: four to six ipilimumab, seven to nine nivolumab.

This CDR3 is 15 amino acids long. Germline V gene data show CDR1 as SNHLY and CDR2 as FYNNEI. Trimming at V came to 6 bases and at J to 5 bases, leaving 12 bases not matched to a gene. This clone turned up a few times. Repertoires were generated with immunoSEQ multiplex PCR, while TCRdb's copy carries only in-frame clones and drops some. The profile shows more than 9,000 clones, about two thirds of them singletons. The clonotype comes from a female donor with multiple myeloma. The chain couples TRBV2 to TRBJ1-2; 7 bases line up with TRBD1. The source was PBMCs, collected in a trial of ipilimumab plus nivolumab as post-transplant consolidation. CDR3 in amino acids: CASRDPGGGGYGYTF. CDR3 DNA: TGTGCCAGCAGAGACCCCGGAGGGGGCGGTTATGGCTACACCTTC.